This T cell receptor beta chain comes out of a study of T cells in localized non-small cell lung cancer. Notes on this clone: Its antigen is undetermined.

CDR3 size: 13 residues. V trimming: 6 bases; J trimming: 4 bases; junction bases outside the gene matches: 3. Clones were read by immunoSEQ multiplex PCR, and TCRdb kept only the in-frame ones, dropping some. The table includes around 140,000 clones, about 89% detected once. Points from the study as a whole: Heterogeneity remains possible because sequencing was limited to only one tumor region. Adjacent lung tissue had a median approximately 57 of the top 100 clones found in the tumor. The study found T cell clonality highest in uninvolved adjacent lung, above tumor. Blood T cell density predicted longer survival; adjacent-lung clonality, shorter.

The sample was peripheral blood, taken before any cancer treatment. The clonotype originates from a female donor over 55 with stage I lung adenocarcinoma. The rearrangement uses TRBV23-1 and TRBJ1-1, with 9 bases identical to TRBD1. Being an ORF, TRBV23-1 has a function that is uncertain. DNA of the CDR3: TGCGCCAGCAGACAGGGGGCGCGCACTGAAGCTTTCTTT. As protein: CASRQGARTEAFF.